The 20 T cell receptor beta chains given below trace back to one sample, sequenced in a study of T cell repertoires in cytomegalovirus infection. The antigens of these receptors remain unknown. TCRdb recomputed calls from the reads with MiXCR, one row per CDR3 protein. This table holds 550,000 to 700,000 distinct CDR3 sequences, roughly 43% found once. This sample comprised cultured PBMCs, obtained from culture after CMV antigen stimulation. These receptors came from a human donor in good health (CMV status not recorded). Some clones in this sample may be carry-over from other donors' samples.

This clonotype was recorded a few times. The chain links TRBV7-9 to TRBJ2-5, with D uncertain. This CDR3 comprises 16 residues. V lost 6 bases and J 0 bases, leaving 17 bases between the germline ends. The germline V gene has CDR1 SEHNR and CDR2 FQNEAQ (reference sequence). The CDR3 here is CASRHNVATDQETQYF. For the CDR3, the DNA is TGTGCCAGCAGACACAACGTCGCTACAGACCAAGAGACCCAGTACTTC. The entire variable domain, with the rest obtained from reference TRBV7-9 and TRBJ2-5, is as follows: DTGVSQNPRHKITKRGQNVTFRCDPISEHNRLYWYRQTLGQGPEFLTYFQNEAQLEKSRLLSDRFSAERPKGSFSTLEIQRTEQGDSAMYLCASRHNVATDQETQYFGPGTRLLVL.

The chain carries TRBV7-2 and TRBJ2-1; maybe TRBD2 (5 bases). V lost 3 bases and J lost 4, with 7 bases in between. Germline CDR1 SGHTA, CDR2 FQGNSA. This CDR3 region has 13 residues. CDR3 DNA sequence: TGTGCCAGCAGCTTGACTAAGTACAATGAGCAGTTCTTC. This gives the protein CASSLTKYNEQFF.

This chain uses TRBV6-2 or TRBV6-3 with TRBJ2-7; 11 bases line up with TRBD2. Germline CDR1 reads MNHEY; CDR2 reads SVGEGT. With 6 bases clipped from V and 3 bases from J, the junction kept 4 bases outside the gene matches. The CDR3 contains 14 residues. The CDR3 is CASRIGTSGYEQYF. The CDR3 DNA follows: TGTGCCAGCAGGATCGGGACTAGCGGCTACGAGCAGTACTTC.

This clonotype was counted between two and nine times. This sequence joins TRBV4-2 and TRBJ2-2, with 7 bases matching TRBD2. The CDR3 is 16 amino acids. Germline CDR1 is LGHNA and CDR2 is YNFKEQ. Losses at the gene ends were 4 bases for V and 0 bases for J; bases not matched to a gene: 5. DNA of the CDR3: TGTGCCAGCAGCCTGCTGCGGGGGACGAACACCGGGGAGCTGTTTTTT. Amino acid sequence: CASSLLRGTNTGELFF.

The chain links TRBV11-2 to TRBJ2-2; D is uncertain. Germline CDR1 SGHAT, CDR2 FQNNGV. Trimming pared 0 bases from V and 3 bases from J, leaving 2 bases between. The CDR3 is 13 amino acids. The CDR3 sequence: CASSLEDTGELFF. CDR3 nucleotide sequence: TGTGCCAGCAGCTTAGAAGACACCGGGGAGCTGTTTTTT. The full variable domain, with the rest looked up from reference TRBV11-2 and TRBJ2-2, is EAGVAQSPRYKIIEKRQSVAFWCNPISGHATLYWYQQILGQGPKLLIQFQNNGVVDDSQLPKDRFSAERLKGVDSTLKIQPAKLEDSAVYLCASSLEDTGELFFGEGSRLTVL.

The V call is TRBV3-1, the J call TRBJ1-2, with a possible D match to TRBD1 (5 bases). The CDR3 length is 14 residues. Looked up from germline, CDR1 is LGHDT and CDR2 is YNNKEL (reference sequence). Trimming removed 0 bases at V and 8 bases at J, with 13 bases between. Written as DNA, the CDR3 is TGTGCCAGCAGCCAAGAGTCGGCAGGGAGAGGCTACACCTTC. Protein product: CASSQESAGRGYTF.

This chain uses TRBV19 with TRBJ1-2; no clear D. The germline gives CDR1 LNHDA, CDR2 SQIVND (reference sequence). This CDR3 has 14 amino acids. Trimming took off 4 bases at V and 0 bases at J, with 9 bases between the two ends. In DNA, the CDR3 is TGTGCCAGTAGTACAGCTAGAGCTAACTATGGCTACACCTTC. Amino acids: CASSTARANYGYTF.

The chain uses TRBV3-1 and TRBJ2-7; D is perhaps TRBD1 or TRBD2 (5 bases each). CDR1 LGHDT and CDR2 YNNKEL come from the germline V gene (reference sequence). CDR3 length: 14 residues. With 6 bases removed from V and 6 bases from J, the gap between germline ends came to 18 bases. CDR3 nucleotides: TGTGCCAGCAGTCCCGGGACGCTTGTCGGCGAGCAGTACTTC. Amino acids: CASSPGTLVGEQYF.

The CDR3 nucleotides are TGTGCCAGCAGAACAGGTCCTGGTGAGCAGTTCTTC. This translates into CASRTGPGEQFF. V gene TRBV7-3 combines with J gene TRBJ2-1, with a tentative D call TRBD1 (5 bases). Germline assignment: CDR1 SGHTA and CDR2 FQGTGA. V dropped 6 bases and J dropped 9 bases, with 12 bases sitting between them. There are 12 residues in the CDR3.

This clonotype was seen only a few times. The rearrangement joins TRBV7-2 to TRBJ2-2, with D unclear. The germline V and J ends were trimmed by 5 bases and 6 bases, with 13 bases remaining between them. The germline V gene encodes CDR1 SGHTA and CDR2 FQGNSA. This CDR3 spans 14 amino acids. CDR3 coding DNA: TGTGCCAGCAGCCTTAACGGAGCCCCCGGGGAGCTGTTTTTT. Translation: CASSLNGAPGELFF.

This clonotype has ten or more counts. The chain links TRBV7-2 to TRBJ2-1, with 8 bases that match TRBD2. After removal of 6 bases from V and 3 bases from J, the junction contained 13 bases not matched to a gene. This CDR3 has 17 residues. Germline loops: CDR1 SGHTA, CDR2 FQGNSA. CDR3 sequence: CASSYTRAGGGYNEQFF. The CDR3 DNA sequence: TGTGCCAGCAGTTATACCCGGGCGGGGGGAGGCTACAATGAGCAGTTCTTC.

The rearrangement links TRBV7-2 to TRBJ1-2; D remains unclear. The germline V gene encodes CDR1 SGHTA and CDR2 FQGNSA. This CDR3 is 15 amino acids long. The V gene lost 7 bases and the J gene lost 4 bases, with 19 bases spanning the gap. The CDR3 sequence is CASKEPPDFSYGYTF. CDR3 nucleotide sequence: TGTGCCAGCAAGGAACCCCCAGATTTTAGCTATGGCTACACCTTC.

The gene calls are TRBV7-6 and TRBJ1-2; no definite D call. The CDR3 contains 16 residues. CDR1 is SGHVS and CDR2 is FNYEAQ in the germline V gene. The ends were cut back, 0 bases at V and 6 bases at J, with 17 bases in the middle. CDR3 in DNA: TGTGCCAGCAGCTTAGCAGAAACGAGGACCCCCGATGGCTACACCTTC. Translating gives CASSLAETRTPDGYTF.

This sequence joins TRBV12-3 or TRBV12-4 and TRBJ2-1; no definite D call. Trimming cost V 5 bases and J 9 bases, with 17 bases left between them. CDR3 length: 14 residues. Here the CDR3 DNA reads TGTGCCAGCAGTCCAGGTAACAACTTGGGTGAGCAGTTCTTC. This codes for CASSPGNNLGEQFF.

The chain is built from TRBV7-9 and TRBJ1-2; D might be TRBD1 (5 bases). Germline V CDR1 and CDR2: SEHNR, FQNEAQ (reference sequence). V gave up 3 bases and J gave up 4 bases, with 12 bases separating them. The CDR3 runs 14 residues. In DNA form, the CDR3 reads TGTGCCAGCAGCTTGAGCAGGGCACGCTATGGCTACACCTTC. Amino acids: CASSLSRARYGYTF.

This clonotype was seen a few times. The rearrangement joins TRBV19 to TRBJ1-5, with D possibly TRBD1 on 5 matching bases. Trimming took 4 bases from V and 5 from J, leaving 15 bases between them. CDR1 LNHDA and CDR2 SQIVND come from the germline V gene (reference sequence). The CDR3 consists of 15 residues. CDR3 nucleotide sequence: TGTGCCAGTAGTACCGTGGGGGTTGGGGATCAGCCCCAGCATTTT. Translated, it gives CASSTVGVGDQPQHF.

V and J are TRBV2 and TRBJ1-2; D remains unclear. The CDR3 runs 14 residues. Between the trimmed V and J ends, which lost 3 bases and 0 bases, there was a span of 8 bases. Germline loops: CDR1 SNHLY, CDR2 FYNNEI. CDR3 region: CASSDGRSNYGYTF. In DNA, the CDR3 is TGTGCCAGCAGTGATGGCAGATCTAACTATGGCTACACCTTC.

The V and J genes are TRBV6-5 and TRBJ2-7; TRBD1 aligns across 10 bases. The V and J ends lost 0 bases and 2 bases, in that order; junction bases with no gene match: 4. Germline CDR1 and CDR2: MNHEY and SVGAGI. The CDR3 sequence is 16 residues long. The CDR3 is CASSYSKGQGTYEQYF. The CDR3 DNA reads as TGTGCCAGCAGTTACTCGAAGGGACAGGGGACCTACGAGCAGTACTTC.

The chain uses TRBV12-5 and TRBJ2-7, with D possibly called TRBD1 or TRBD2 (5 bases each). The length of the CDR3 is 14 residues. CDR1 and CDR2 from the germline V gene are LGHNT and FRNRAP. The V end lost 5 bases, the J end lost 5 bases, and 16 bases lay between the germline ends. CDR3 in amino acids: CASGPPGPRNEQYF. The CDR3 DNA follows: TGTGCTAGTGGTCCACCGGGACCCAGGAACGAGCAGTACTTC.

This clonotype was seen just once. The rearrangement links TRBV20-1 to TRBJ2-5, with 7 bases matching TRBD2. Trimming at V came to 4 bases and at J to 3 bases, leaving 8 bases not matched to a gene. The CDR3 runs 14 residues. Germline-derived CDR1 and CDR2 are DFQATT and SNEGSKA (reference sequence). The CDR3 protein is CSAITPGGKETQYF. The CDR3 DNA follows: TGCAGTGCTATCACACCGGGAGGCAAAGAGACCCAGTACTTC.